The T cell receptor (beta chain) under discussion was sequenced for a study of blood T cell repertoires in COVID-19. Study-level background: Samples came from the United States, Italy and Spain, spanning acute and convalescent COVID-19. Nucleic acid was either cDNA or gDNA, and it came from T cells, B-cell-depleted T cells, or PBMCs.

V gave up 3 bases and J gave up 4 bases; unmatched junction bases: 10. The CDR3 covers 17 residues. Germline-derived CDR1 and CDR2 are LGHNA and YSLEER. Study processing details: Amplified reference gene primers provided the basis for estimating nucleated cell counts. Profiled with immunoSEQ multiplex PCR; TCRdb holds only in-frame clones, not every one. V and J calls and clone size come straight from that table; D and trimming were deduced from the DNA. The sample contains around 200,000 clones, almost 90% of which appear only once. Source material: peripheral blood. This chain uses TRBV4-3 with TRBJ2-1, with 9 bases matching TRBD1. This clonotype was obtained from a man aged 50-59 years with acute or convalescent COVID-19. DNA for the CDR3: TGCGCCAGCAGCCACGGACCGGGACAGGGTGAGTACAATGAGCAGTTCTTC. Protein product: CASSHGPGQGEYNEQFF.